The 16 T cell receptor beta chains presented below share a single source sample, sequenced in a study of blood T cell repertoires in COVID-19. The assay was immunoSEQ multiplex PCR, and TCRdb's table has in-frame clones only and misses some. The sample lists about 330,000 clones, over 70% occurring once. The specimen was PBMCs or T cells enriched from blood (not recorded which). The receptors come from a man aged 25-40 years who had recovered from COVID-19.

The J gene is TRBJ1-1, the V gene TRBV27, with 7 bases matching TRBD1. The germline gives CDR1 MNHEY, CDR2 SMNVEV (reference sequence). This CDR3 comprises 15 residues. V shed 0 bases and J 6 bases; nucleotides not matched to a gene: 7. The CDR3 protein is CASSLSPRGVSEAFF. The CDR3 nucleotides read TGTGCCAGCAGTTTATCGCCCAGGGGGGTCTCTGAAGCTTTCTTT.

This clone was seen just once. The V and J genes are TRBV5-4 and TRBJ2-1; D possibly corresponds to TRBD2 (6 bases). This CDR3 is built from 15 residues. Trimming took off 4 bases at V and 10 bases at J, with 21 bases between the two ends. Germline CDR1 is SGHNT and CDR2 is YYREEE (reference sequence). The CDR3 coding sequence is TGTGCCAGCAGCCAGGGACTCTCCCGCAGTCGGGAGCAGTTCTTC. Its protein is CASSQGLSRSREQFF.

This chain joins TRBV10-3 and TRBJ2-1; TRBD1 agrees at 12 bases. The germline gives CDR1 ENHRY, CDR2 SYGVKD. This CDR3 region has 16 residues. The V and J ends lost 2 bases and 6 bases, in that order; junction bases with no gene match: 5. CDR3 coding DNA: TGTGCCATCAGTGAGGCCGGGACAGGGGGCGGCAATGAGCAGTTCTTC. This encodes CAISEAGTGGGNEQFF.

The rearrangement links TRBV4-2 to TRBJ2-3, with 13 bases matching TRBD2. The CDR3 length is 17 residues. The ends lost 5 bases at V and 3 bases at J; junction bases unmatched: 8. CDR1 and CDR2 from the germline V gene are LGHNA and YNFKEQ. The CDR3 here is CASSALAGGPETDTQYF. Here the CDR3 DNA reads TGTGCCAGCAGCGCACTAGCGGGGGGGCCTGAGACAGATACGCAGTATTTT.

V is TRBV10-1 and J is TRBJ2-3; TRBD2 matches at 8 bases. CDR1 and CDR2 (germline): WNHNN, SYGVQD (reference sequence). V was clipped by 3 bases and J by 2 bases; unmatched bases: 1. This CDR3 comprises 14 residues. In DNA, the CDR3 is TGCGCCAGCAGTGAAGGACTAGCCACAGATACGCAGTATTTT. This gives the protein CASSEGLATDTQYF.

The chain is built from TRBV15 and TRBJ2-7, with D tentatively TRBD2 (6 bases). Germline V lookup: CDR1 LNHNV, CDR2 YYDKDF (reference sequence). This CDR3 has 13 amino acids. V lost 1 base and J 4 bases, leaving 8 bases between the germline ends. This chain's CDR3 is CATSRAREYEQYF. The CDR3 coding sequence is TGTGCCACCAGCAGAGCGCGGGAATACGAGCAGTACTTC.

This sequence joins TRBV2 and TRBJ1-5; no definite D call. Germline V gene sequence: CDR1 SNHLY, CDR2 FYNNEI. The CDR3 is made up of 17 amino acids. Between the trimmed V and J ends, which lost 0 bases and 6 bases, there was a span of 18 bases. CDR3 residues: CASSEAGGPSLGQPQHF. The CDR3 nucleotides read TGTGCCAGCAGTGAAGCGGGAGGCCCCTCGTTGGGTCAGCCCCAGCATTTT. The full variable domain, in which reference TRBV2 and TRBJ1-5 provide the parts outside the CDR3, is EPEVTQTPSHQVTQMGQEVILRCVPISNHLYFYWYRQILGQKVEFLVSFYNNEISEKSEIFDDQFSVERPDGSNFTLKIRSTKLEDSAMYFCASSEAGGPSLGQPQHFGDGTRLSIL.

The chain employs TRBV3-1 (or the pseudogene TRBV3-2) and TRBJ1-2; 7 bases line up with TRBD1. Germline trimming cut 3 bases from V and 4 bases from J; bases unmatched to any gene: 8. CDR1 and CDR2 from the germline V gene are LGHDT and YNNKEL (reference sequence). CDR3 length: 15 amino acids. CDR3 nucleotide sequence: TGTGCCAGCAGCCAGACCTTGGACAGGACCTATGGCTACACCTTC. Its translation: CASSQTLDRTYGYTF.

The V gene is TRBV13, the J gene TRBJ1-6, with TRBD1 as a possible D gene (6 bases). The CDR3 is 15 amino acids. CDR1 and CDR2 from the germline V gene are PRHDT and FYEKMQ (reference sequence). Trimming cost V 0 bases and J 7 bases, with 10 bases left between them. CDR3 DNA sequence: TGTGCCAGCAGCTTAGGCCAGGGGATGAATTCACCCCTCCACTTT. Amino acid sequence: CASSLGQGMNSPLHF.

The chain employs TRBV18 and TRBJ1-2; 7 nucleotides line up with TRBD1. Trimming removed 3 bases from V and 4 bases from J; junction bases left unmatched: 11. Germline V gene lookup returns CDR1 KGHSH and CDR2 LQKENI. The CDR3 is made up of 16 amino acids. The CDR3 protein is CASSPNLSGGPYGYTF. CDR3 bases: TGTGCCAGCTCACCTAATCTTTCAGGGGGTCCCTATGGCTACACCTTC.

The chain couples TRBV5-1 to TRBJ2-7, with 10 bases aligning to TRBD1. Germline V gene data show CDR1 as SGHRS and CDR2 as YFSETQ. J was trimmed by 5 bases and V by 1 base; bases with no gene match: 3. CDR3 size: 14 residues. The CDR3 region is CASSLWDRGDEQYF. The CDR3 DNA reads TGCGCCAGCAGCTTGTGGGACAGGGGAGACGAGCAGTACTTC.

Concerning this clone itself: Other DNA sequences in this sample translate to the same CDR3. This chain uses TRBV7-8 with TRBJ1-1; 10 bases match TRBD1. Germline V gives CDR1 SGHVS, CDR2 FQNEAQ. The CDR3 length is 14 residues. Trimming at V came to 2 bases and at J to 6 bases, leaving 3 bases not matched to a gene. The CDR3 nucleotides are TGTGCCAGCAGCTTAAGGACAGGGGGATCTGAAGCTTTCTTT. It is translated as CASSLRTGGSEAFF.

The rearrangement uses TRBV6-1 and TRBJ2-5, with D possibly being TRBD1 (6 bases). Germline V gene sequence: CDR1 MNHNS, CDR2 SASEGT. The CDR3 length is 16 residues. The germline V and J ends were trimmed by 4 bases and 5 bases, with 20 bases remaining between them. The CDR3 coding sequence is TGTGCCAGCAGTGCGCCGTCGACAGGCCTCGTGGAGACCCAGTACTTC. Amino acids: CASSAPSTGLVETQYF.

The rearrangement uses TRBV12-5 and TRBJ1-2; no firm D call. This CDR3 comprises 14 residues. V was trimmed by 5 bases and J by 1 base, leaving 11 bases between them. Germline lookup yields CDR1 LGHNT and CDR2 FRNRAP. The CDR3 DNA reads as TGTGCTAGTGGTGCCGGGATTTTTAACTATGGCTACACCTTC. This codes for CASGAGIFNYGYTF.

The J gene is TRBJ1-4, the V gene TRBV7-2, with 7 bases fitting TRBD1. With 5 bases clipped from V and 7 bases from J, the junction kept 22 bases outside the gene matches. The CDR3 length is 19 residues. Germline assignment: CDR1 SGHTA and CDR2 FQGNSA. CDR3 nucleotide sequence: TGTGCCAGCAGCCCATTATTAGACAGGGAGTGGGTCGGTGTTGAAAAACTGTTTTTT. Its protein product is CASSPLLDREWVGVEKLFF.

This chain uses TRBV28 with TRBJ1-4; 7 nucleotides line up with TRBD1. CDR1 is MDHEN, CDR2 SYDVKM, per germline. The CDR3 spans 20 residues. The V gene end was trimmed by 4 bases and the J gene end by 11 bases; junction bases not matched to a gene: 28. The CDR3 DNA follows: TGTGCCAGCAGTTCTAGCCCCTGGGACAGCAAACGGTCCAGAAGTGGGAAACTGTTTTTT. Translated, it gives CASSSSPWDSKRSRSGKLFF.